Below, 12 T cell receptor beta chains from the same sample are listed, as sequenced in a study of OX40 agonist ivuxolimab in advanced cancers. Library preparation was by the immunoSEQ multiplex PCR assay. TCRdb limited this immuneACCESS table to in-frame rearrangements with V and J called. A share of clones is missing; checked studies link under half to unresolved V genes, and the rest is unexplained. The sample contains 65,000 to 85,000 clones, 86% of them found a single time. The ten biggest clones cover approximately 2% of the sample. The sample in question was CD4+ or CD8+ T cells sorted from blood, obtained in a trial of the OX40 agonist ivuxolimab. These receptors all stem from an adult with an advanced solid tumor such as melanoma, head and neck, liver or kidney cancer.

The chain employs TRBV2 and TRBJ1-1; no clear D. CDR1 and CDR2 (germline): SNHLY, FYNNEI. Trimming left V 7 bases short and J 4 bases short, with 7 bases between. CDR3 length: 11 amino acids. The CDR3 reads CASTESTEAFF. CDR3 in DNA: TGTGCCAGCACTGAGAGCACTGAAGCTTTCTTT.

The chain couples TRBV5-1 to TRBJ1-1; D ambiguous. Germline V gene sequence: CDR1 SGHRS, CDR2 YFSETQ. This CDR3 has 14 amino acids. Trimming took off 3 bases at V and 0 bases at J, with 9 bases between the two ends. The CDR3 DNA follows: TGCGCCAGCAGCTCCTTTCTCTTGAACACTGAAGCTTTCTTT. It codes for CASSSFLLNTEAFF. The whole variable domain, remainder taken from reference TRBV5-1 and TRBJ1-1, is KAGVTQTPRYLIKTRGQQVTLSCSPISGHRSVSWYQQTPGQGLQFLFEYFSETQRNKGNFPGRFSGRQFSNSRSEMNVSTLELGDSALYLCASSSFLLNTEAFFGQGTRLTVV.

This chain uses TRBV9 with TRBJ1-6, with unresolved D. The germline V gene encodes CDR1 SGDLS and CDR2 YYNGEE. V gave up 0 bases and J gave up 7 bases, with 2 bases separating them. This CDR3 has 12 residues. CDR3 sequence (DNA): TGTGCCAGCAGCGTAGGGAATTCACCCCTCCACTTT. This gives the protein CASSVGNSPLHF.

The chain uses TRBV7-2 and TRBJ1-6, with unresolved D. CDR3 length equals 15 residues. In germline, CDR1 is SGHTA, CDR2 FQGNSA. V gave up 5 bases and J gave up 10 bases, with 18 bases separating them. CDR3 in DNA: TGTGCCAGCAGCGCAACGGACGGTCCAGGATCACCCCTCCACTTT. The encoded protein is CASSATDGPGSPLHF.

This rearrangement joins TRBV5-1 to TRBJ1-1; D might be TRBD1 (5 bases). This CDR3 region has 19 residues. V was cut by 5 bases and J by 1 base, with 27 bases left in between. The V gene's germline CDR1 is SGHRS and CDR2 YFSETQ. The CDR3 loop reads CASRRVLGRTKERNTEAFF. CDR3 coding DNA: TGCGCCAGCAGGAGGGTTTTAGGTAGGACAAAAGAGAGGAACACTGAAGCTTTCTTT.

The chain employs TRBV9 and TRBJ2-3; D is uncertain. Germline CDR1 SGDLS, CDR2 YYNGEE. CDR3 length: 15 residues. V lost 0 bases, J lost 1 base, and 9 bases lay in between. As DNA, the CDR3 is TGTGCCAGCAGCGTAGCCGCGGATGGCACAGATACGCAGTATTTT. Translation: CASSVAADGTDTQYF.

This clone was found once. The rearrangement uses TRBV6-5 and TRBJ1-4; weak D call: TRBD1 (5 bases). The CDR3 is made up of 14 amino acids. Trimming removed 0 bases from V and 7 bases from J, with 9 bases in between. Germline CDR1 MNHEY, CDR2 SVGAGI. In nucleotides, the CDR3 is TGTGCCAGCAGTTACTCGAGGACAACTGAAAAACTGTTTTTT. Its protein product is CASSYSRTTEKLFF.

The CDR3 here is CASSVDGTVYNEQFF. DNA for the CDR3: TGTGCCAGCAGCGTAGACGGGACAGTCTACAATGAGCAGTTCTTC. The J gene is TRBJ2-1, the V gene TRBV9, with 7 bases fitting TRBD1. The CDR3 contains 15 residues. V shed 0 bases, J shed 3 bases, and the junction held 3 bases outside the gene matches. Germline V gives CDR1 SGDLS, CDR2 YYNGEE.

The J gene is TRBJ2-1, the V gene TRBV19, with D unclear. Germline V lookup: CDR1 LNHDA, CDR2 SQIVND (reference sequence). The CDR3 totals 12 residues. The V gene lost 4 bases and the J gene lost 5 bases, with 6 bases spanning the gap. The CDR3 coding sequence is TGTGCCAGTAGTACCCTCGACAATGAGCAGTTCTTC. Protein: CASSTLDNEQFF.

The CDR3 coding sequence is TGCGCCAGCAGCCTAGAGGGACAGCCTGGAAACACCATATATTTT. As protein: CASSLEGQPGNTIYF. This chain joins TRBV5-1 and TRBJ1-3, with TRBD1 matching over 7 bases. Germline lookup yields CDR1 SGHRS and CDR2 YFSETQ. V dropped 4 bases and J dropped 2; count of bases not matched to a gene: 6. There are 15 residues in the CDR3. The full variable domain, rest sourced from reference TRBV5-1 and TRBJ1-3, is KAGVTQTPRYLIKTRGQQVTLSCSPISGHRSVSWYQQTPGQGLQFLFEYFSETQRNKGNFPGRFSGRQFSNSRSEMNVSTLELGDSALYLCASSLEGQPGNTIYFGEGSWLTVV.

This clone appeared once. CDR3 protein: CASSFINTYEQYF. The DNA for the CDR3 is TGTGCCAGCAGCTTTATCAACACCTACGAGCAGTACTTC. This sequence joins TRBV7-2 and TRBJ2-5; D gene unclear. Judging by the DNA end, TRBJ2-7 fits better; the J call may be wrong. Germline CDR1 is SGHTA and CDR2 is FQGNSA. CDR3 length equals 13 residues.

V and J are TRBV18 and TRBJ2-7; D not resolved. The CDR3 is made up of 12 amino acids. Germline assignment: CDR1 KGHSH and CDR2 LQKENI. The V end was cut by 2 bases, the J end by 7 bases, with 9 bases between. CDR3 sequence (DNA): TGTGCCAGCTCACCAGGGGATCGAGAGCAGTACTTC. Translating it yields CASSPGDREQYF.